This T cell receptor (beta chain) was identified in a study of T cell repertoires in ileal Crohn's disease. TCRdb's copy holds only in-frame clones and misses some; the assay was immunoSEQ multiplex PCR. The data show approximately 27,000 clones, around 80% seen once. Study results and limitations: Compared with non-smokers, active smokers at surgery showed more clonal expansions. Mucosal expansions were suggested to be mainly CD8 T cells.

The germline V and J ends were trimmed by 2 bases and 4 bases, with 14 bases remaining between them. CDR1 and CDR2 from the germline V gene are LNHNV and YYDKDF (reference sequence). The CDR3 sequence is 15 residues long. A remark on this clone: Its antigen is currently unknown.

The chain has TRBV15 and TRBJ1-1; no reliable D call. The sequence was collected from an adult with Crohn's disease. Sequencing was carried out using ileal tissue. This CDR3 is CATSRKRRGVTEAFF. In DNA form, the CDR3 reads TGTGCCACCAGCAGAAAAAGACGAGGAGTCACTGAAGCTTTCTTT.